The 3 T cell receptor beta chains below all came from one sample that was sequenced in a study of T cells in women clearing cervical HPV infection. Generated by immunoSEQ multiplex PCR, the TCRdb table keeps only in-frame clones and is missing some. The sample spans more than 20,000 clones; the ten largest clones claim about 3.3%. The specimen sequenced was blood buffy coat. The receptors here all came from a woman aged 18 to 75 with a cervical HPV16 infection that either progressed to CIN3+ or cleared (not recorded which).

Regarding this clone: The sequence runs out 3 residues before the end of the CDR3; the remainder is reconstructed from the germline J gene. V and J are TRBV20-1 and TRBJ1-4, with D possibly TRBD1 on 5 matching bases. The CDR3 spans 13 residues. Deletions cut 0 bases from V and 7 bases from J, with 9 bases between. Germline CDR1 is DFQATT and CDR2 is SNEGSKA (reference sequence). Incomplete CDR3 DNA: TGCAGTGCTAGAGAGGGGGGGAGTGAAAAA. Translation gives CSAREGGSEK. The complete CDR3 sequence is CSAREGGSEKLFF.

With regard to this clone: Read data end 3 residues before the CDR3 end; the end is taken from the germline J gene. The chain couples TRBV12-3 or TRBV12-4 to TRBJ2-3; D is ambiguous. This CDR3 comprises 12 residues. Trimming took off 3 bases at V and 2 bases at J, with 3 bases between the two ends. CDR3 protein: CASSFFTDTQYF. The sequenced part of the CDR3 DNA is TGTGCCAGCAGTTTCTTCACAGATACG.

On this clone itself: The CDR3 extends 3 residues past the end of the read, so its final part is completed from the germline J gene. The V call is TRBV28, the J call TRBJ2-1, with TRBD2 matching over 9 bases. The germline CDR1 and CDR2 sequences are MDHEN and SYDVKM. J was trimmed by 7 bases and V by 2 bases; bases with no gene match: 6. This CDR3 spans 15 amino acids. The covered CDR3 bases are TGTGCCAGCAGTTTAAGTAGCGGGAGCCTTAATGAG. Translating it yields CASSLSSGSLNE. The whole CDR3 sequence is CASSLSSGSLNEQFF.